Listed here are 5 T cell receptor beta chains from one sample, sequenced in a study of shared clonotypes between healthy human individuals (dated by TCRdb to about 2020). Library generation was performed with the immunoSEQ multiplex PCR assay. TCRdb mirrors the immuneACCESS table, restricted to in-frame sequences. Some clones are absent from its copies; in checked studies, under half trace to an unresolved V gene, and the reason for the others is unknown. The sample table records a few hundred thousand clones; 60% to 80% of these occur just once. The ten largest clonotypes hold around 13% of the sample. Sequenced: PBMCs. Receptor source: a woman in her thirties or forties in good health. Some clones in this sample may be carry-over from other donors' samples.

This chain joins TRBV4-2 and TRBJ1-6; 7 positions agree with TRBD1. The germline CDR1 and CDR2 sequences are LGHNA and YNFKEQ. J was trimmed by 3 bases and V by 4 bases; bases with no gene match: 18. This CDR3 has 20 amino acids. The CDR3 sequence: CASSPHSGGTGAVYNSPLHF. CDR3 nucleotide sequence: TGTGCCAGCAGCCCCCACTCCGGGGGAACAGGGGCGGTCTATAATTCACCCCTCCACTTT.

The chain joins TRBV28 to TRBJ1-1; D might be TRBD1 (5 bases). This CDR3 has 13 amino acids. The ends were cut back, 6 bases at V and 1 base at J, with 9 bases in the middle. Germline V gives CDR1 MDHEN, CDR2 SYDVKM. The CDR3, as DNA: TGTGCCAGCAGCAGGGTGCGGAACACTGAAGCTTTCTTT. Amino acids: CASSRVRNTEAFF.

This chain uses TRBV6-1 with TRBJ2-5; 9 nucleotides match TRBD2. V gave up 3 bases and J gave up 2 bases; unmatched junction bases: 7. Per germline, CDR1 MNHNS and CDR2 SASEGT. The CDR3 length is 16 residues. The CDR3 coding sequence is TGTGCCAGCAGTGAGGATGCGGGACTAGCACAAGAGACCCAGTACTTC. Protein product: CASSEDAGLAQETQYF.

This rearrangement joins TRBV7-2 to TRBJ2-1; possibly TRBD2 for D (5 bases). The CDR3 spans 14 residues. Germline CDR1 and CDR2: SGHTA and FQGNSA. V dropped 1 base and J dropped 10 bases, with 14 bases sitting between them. This CDR3 is CASSLVEGVKEQFF. The CDR3 nucleotides are TGTGCCAGCAGCTTAGTAGAGGGAGTAAAAGAGCAGTTCTTC.

Only a few counts were recorded for this clone. Other DNA sequences of this sample code for an identical CDR3. The J gene is TRBJ1-1, the V gene TRBV18; 9 bases agree with TRBD1. Germline trimming cut 0 bases from V and 4 bases from J; bases unmatched to any gene: 3. The CDR3 is made up of 15 amino acids. Germline lookup yields CDR1 KGHSH and CDR2 LQKENI. CDR3 bases: TGTGCCAGCTCACCACCGGGGACAGGGTCCACTGAAGCTTTCTTT. This translates into CASSPPGTGSTEAFF.